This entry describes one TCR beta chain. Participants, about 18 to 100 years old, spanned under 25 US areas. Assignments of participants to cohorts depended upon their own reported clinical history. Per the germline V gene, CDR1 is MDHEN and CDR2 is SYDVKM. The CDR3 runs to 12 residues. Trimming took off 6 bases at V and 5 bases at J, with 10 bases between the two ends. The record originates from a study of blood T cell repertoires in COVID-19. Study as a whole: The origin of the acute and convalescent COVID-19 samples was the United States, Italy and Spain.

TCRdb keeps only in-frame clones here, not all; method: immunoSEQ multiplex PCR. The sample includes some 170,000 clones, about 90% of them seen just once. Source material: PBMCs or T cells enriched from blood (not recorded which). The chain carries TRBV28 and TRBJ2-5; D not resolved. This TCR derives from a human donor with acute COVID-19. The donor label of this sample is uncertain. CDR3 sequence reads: CASSPSGETQYF. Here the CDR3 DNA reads TGTGCCAGCAGCCCCAGTGGCGAGACCCAGTACTTC.